The 12 T cell receptor beta chains below come from one sample, sequenced in a study of blood T cells in healthy people across ages. A sample-barcoded 5' primer and a J-beta primer mix were used in a second PCR of roughly 7 to 11 cycles. TCRdb itself ran the 5' RACE reads through MiXCR, one entry per CDR3 protein. The table shows 800,000 to 950,000 distinct CDR3 sequences, with about 48% occurring only once. Sequencing was carried out using blood. The receptors shown here come from a man aged 30 to 39 in good health.

This chain links TRBV27 with TRBJ2-5, with D uncertain. Germline CDR1 and CDR2: MNHEY and SMNVEV (reference sequence). Trimming removed 3 bases from V and 13 bases from J, with 18 bases in between. This CDR3 comprises 13 residues. The CDR3 DNA reads TGTGCCAGCAGTTTTCCAGGAAGACCTTTTCTGTACTTC. This encodes CASSFPGRPFLYF.

The chain combines TRBV7-2 with TRBJ2-4, with D hard to call. The J call is doubtful: the DNA matches TRBJ2-5 better. CDR1 is SGHTA, CDR2 FQGNSA, per germline. The CDR3 totals 12 residues. CDR3 nucleotides: TGTACCAGCAGCCGAGTTGGGGAGACCCAGTACTTC. This sequence encodes CTSSRVGETQYF.

The CDR3 protein is CSARGTISLWEQFF. The CDR3 DNA is TGCAGTGCTAGAGGGACTATTAGCCTCTGGGAGCAGTTCTTC. The chain recombines TRBV20-1 with TRBJ2-1, with D perhaps matching TRBD2 (6 bases). The V end was cut by 1 base, the J end by 10 bases, with 17 bases between. This CDR3 has 14 residues. CDR1 is DFQATT and CDR2 is SNEGSKA in the germline V gene (reference sequence).

This clonotype was counted only a few times. V is TRBV12-5 and J is TRBJ2-3; 8 nucleotides match TRBD2. The CDR3 contains 16 residues. Germline lookup yields CDR1 LGHNT and CDR2 FRNRAP. J lost 4 bases, V lost 3 bases, and 9 bases had no gene match. CDR3 DNA sequence: TGTGCTAGTGGTTTTGGTACGACTAGCGCAGCAGATACGCAGTATTTT. Residues: CASGFGTTSAADTQYF.

This clonotype showed up just a few times. The chain combines TRBV7-9 with TRBJ2-7, with D perhaps matching TRBD1 or TRBD2 (5 bases each). CDR3 length: 14 amino acids. The V gene's germline CDR1 is SEHNR and CDR2 FQNEAQ (reference sequence). V lost 10 bases to trimming and J lost 4 bases, with 20 bases between them. The CDR3 nucleotides are TGTGCCACCAGTGCTACCGGGACGACATACGAGCAGTACTTC. Protein: CATSATGTTYEQYF.

This clonotype was recorded many times. This chain uses TRBV9 with TRBJ1-1; TRBD1 aligns across 8 bases. Trimming at V came to 8 bases and at J to 0 bases, leaving 9 bases not matched to a gene. There are 15 residues in the CDR3. The germline V gene has CDR1 SGDLS and CDR2 YYNGEE. The CDR3 sequence: CARKPGGPLNTEAFF. The DNA for the CDR3 is TGTGCCAGAAAACCAGGGGGCCCCCTGAACACTGAAGCTTTCTTT.

Details on this clonotype: A much larger clonotype is one base distant, so this may be a read error. V gene TRBV4-1 combines with J gene TRBJ2-3; 7 nucleotides align to TRBD1. Germline V gene lookup returns CDR1 MGHRA and CDR2 YSYEKL. CDR3 length: 15 amino acids. DNA of the CDR3: TGCGCCAGCAGCCTCACAGGGGCGAACACAGATACGCGGTATTTT. Translation: CASSLTGANTDTRYF.

Details on this clonotype: A much more abundant neighbour one base away suggests this may be a read error. V is TRBV25-1 and J is TRBJ2-5, with 10 bases fitting TRBD1. This CDR3 is 14 amino acids long. The V gene's germline CDR1 is MGHDK and CDR2 SYGVNS. The V and J ends lost 5 bases and 11 bases, in that order; junction bases with no gene match: 11. The CDR3 DNA follows: TGTGCCAGCAGTACGACAGGGGGCCACTACGGGCAGTACTTC. It encodes CASSTTGGHYGQYF.

The chain couples TRBV3-1 to TRBJ2-1; the D is unclear. Germline CDR1 LGHDT, CDR2 YNNKEL (reference sequence). The CDR3 runs 22 residues. Trimming removed 7 bases from V and 0 bases from J, with 34 bases in between. DNA of the CDR3: TGTGCCAGCACCCCAAGTCTTGGCCGCGACTCCGGACCCTCGAGCTCCTACAATGAGCAGTTCTTC. Translating gives CASTPSLGRDSGPSSSYNEQFF.

The V and J genes are TRBV7-2 and TRBJ2-5; tentatively, D is TRBD2 (6 bases). CDR1 is SGHTA and CDR2 is FQGNSA in the germline V gene. The CDR3 is made up of 14 amino acids. V lost 5 bases, J lost 4 bases, and 14 bases lay in between. This CDR3 reads CASSPGLHSETQYF. The CDR3 nucleotides read TGTGCCAGCAGCCCCGGACTACATTCAGAGACCCAGTACTTC.

This clonotype was seen more than once but under ten times. The chain carries TRBV6-1 and TRBJ2-7, with TRBD2 matching 10 bases. The CDR3 is 15 amino acids. Germline CDR1 reads MNHNS; CDR2 reads SASEGT. J gave up 7 bases and V 6 bases, and 12 bases lay outside the gene matches. The CDR3: CASSLTLAGEEEQYF. The CDR3 coding sequence is TGTGCCAGCAGCCTGACGCTAGCGGGGGAGGAAGAGCAGTACTTC.

The chain employs TRBV5-1 and TRBJ2-3; no clear D gene. Germline V gene lookup returns CDR1 SGHRS and CDR2 YFSETQ. The CDR3 runs 13 residues. The V and J ends lost 4 bases and 6 bases respectively, with 12 bases between them. CDR3 protein: CASSPRRHDTQYF. Written as DNA, the CDR3 is TGCGCCAGCAGCCCGCGAAGACACGATACGCAGTATTTT.